This T cell receptor beta chain was sequenced for a study of blood T cell repertoires in COVID-19. Study in general: There were acute and convalescent COVID-19 samples, and they came from the United States, Italy and Spain.

In the original analysis: Quantification of nucleated cells was approximated via reference gene primer amplification. Some clones are missing from TCRdb's copy, which holds only in-frame ones; the method was immunoSEQ multiplex PCR. Clone size and V and J calls were adopted from that table, with D and trimming inferred from the DNA. The data contain more than 250,000 clones, over 75% of them singletons. Germline CDR1 SGHKS, CDR2 YYEKEE (reference sequence). V shed 2 bases, J shed 0 bases, and the junction held 4 bases outside the gene matches. The CDR3 runs to 16 residues. This chain uses TRBV5-5 with TRBJ2-7, with 11 bases matching TRBD2. The sequenced sample was peripheral blood. This clonotype originated in a human donor in a cohort sampled during active COVID-19. CDR3 in amino acids: CASSLIAGGLSYEQYF. The CDR3 nucleotides read TGTGCCAGCAGCTTAATAGCGGGAGGGCTCTCCTACGAGCAGTACTTC.